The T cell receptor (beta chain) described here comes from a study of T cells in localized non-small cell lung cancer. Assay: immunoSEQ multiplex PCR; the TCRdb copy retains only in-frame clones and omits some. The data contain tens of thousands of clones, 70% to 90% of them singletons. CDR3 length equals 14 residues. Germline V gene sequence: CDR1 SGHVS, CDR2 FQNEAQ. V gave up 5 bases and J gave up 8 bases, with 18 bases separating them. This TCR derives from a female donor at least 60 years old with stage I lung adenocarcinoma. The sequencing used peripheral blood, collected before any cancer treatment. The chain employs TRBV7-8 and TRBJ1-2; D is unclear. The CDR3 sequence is CASSEEQVTIGYTF. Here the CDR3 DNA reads TGTGCCAGCAGCGAAGAGCAGGTCACAATCGGCTACACCTTC. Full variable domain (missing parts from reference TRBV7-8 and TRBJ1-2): GAGVSQSPRYKVAKRGQDVALRCDPISGHVSLFWYQQALGQGPEFLTYFQNEAQLDKSGLPSDRFFAERPEGSVSTLKIQRTQQEDSAVYLCASSEEQVTIGYTFGSGTRLTVV.